The text below deals with one T cell receptor beta chain. As yet, its antigen is unknown. The germline V and J ends were trimmed by 2 bases and 4 bases, with 11 bases remaining between them. The CDR3 totals 14 residues. Per germline, CDR1 MNHNY and CDR2 SVGAGI (reference sequence). Reverse transcription of roughly 0.5 to 1 ug RNA was performed with random hexamers. Multiplex immunoSEQ PCR targeted 54 Vbeta and 13 Jbeta TCR beta segments. From the immunoSEQ multiplex PCR reads, TCRdb called clonotypes with MiXCR, one entry per CDR3 protein. The profile covers 250,000 to 300,000 distinct CDR3 sequences, with around 84% appearing a single time and about 0.11% taken by the ten largest. This record belongs to a study of CD8 T cells in Susac syndrome. Study results and limitations: As acknowledged by the study, its TCR sequencing and HLA analysis included a relatively small number of individuals.

Sequencing of TCR beta drew on CD8+ and CD4+ T cells from blood. This sequence joins TRBV6-6 and TRBJ1-2; D possibly corresponds to TRBD1 (5 bases). This clonotype was obtained from a human donor with multiple sclerosis. Sample: CD8+ T cells from PBMCs. The CDR3 loop is CASSYGRGGYGYTF. CDR3 DNA: TGTGCCAGCAGTTACGGAAGGGGTGGCTATGGCTACACCTTC.